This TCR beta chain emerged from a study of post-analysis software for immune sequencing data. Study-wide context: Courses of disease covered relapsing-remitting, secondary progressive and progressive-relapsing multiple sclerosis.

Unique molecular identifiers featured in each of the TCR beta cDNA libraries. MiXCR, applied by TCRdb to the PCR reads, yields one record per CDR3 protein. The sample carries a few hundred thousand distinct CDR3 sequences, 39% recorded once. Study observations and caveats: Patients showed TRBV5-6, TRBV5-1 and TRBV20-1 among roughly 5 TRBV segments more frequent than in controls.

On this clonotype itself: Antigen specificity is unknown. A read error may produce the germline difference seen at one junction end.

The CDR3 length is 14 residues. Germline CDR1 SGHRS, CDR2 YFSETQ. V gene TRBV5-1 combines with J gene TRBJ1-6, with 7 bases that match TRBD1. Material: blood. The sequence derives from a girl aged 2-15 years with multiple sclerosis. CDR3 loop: CASSQTGYNSPPHF. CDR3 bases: TGCGCCAGCAGCCAGACAGGGTATAATTCACCCCCCCACTTT.